This T cell receptor (beta chain) was observed in a study of shared clonotypes between healthy human individuals. CDR3 length: 18 amino acids. CDR1 and CDR2 (germline): SNHLY, FYNNEI. V lost 8 bases and J lost 3; bases outside the gene matches: 18. Genomic DNA from each subset was divided evenly over several immunoSEQ plates. Sequenced by immunoSEQ multiplex PCR; TCRdb stores in-frame clones only, minus some. The sample lists millions of clones, 85% to 95% occurring once. This clone was detected only once. The source material was naive CD4+ T cells from PBMCs. Regarding subset: CD45RA+ positively selected. The TCR sequence derives from a man younger than 35 in good health. Some clones in this sample may be carry-over from other donors' samples. The chain joins TRBV2 to TRBJ2-7; 11 nucleotides align to TRBD2. In nucleotides, the CDR3 is TGTGCCAGCTCGGGTGGTGGTAGGTTAGCGGGAGGGCACTACGAGCAGTACTTC. This gives the protein CASSGGGRLAGGHYEQYF.